Included here is one T cell receptor beta chain sequence, with context. The source of the sample is a study of neoadjuvant anti-PD-1 for oral cavity cancer. The overall study: Most patients had three to four biweekly doses of 3 mg/kg nivolumab before resection. Patients without progression got a fourth dose around day 43.

Survey sequencing of tumors mostly used 4.5 to 5 ug DNA, two replicates. Sequencing was performed with immunoSEQ multiplex PCR; in TCRdb, only in-frame clones are kept and a portion is missing. The sample holds about 23,000 clones, approximately 27% seen once. Documented time point: after neoadjuvant nivolumab, at surgical resection. The CDR3 is 14 residues long. The V gene lost 6 bases and the J gene lost 5 bases, with 17 bases spanning the gap. Germline CDR1 reads MDHEN; CDR2 reads SYDVKM. The sample was tumor tissue, taken after nivolumab (anti-PD-1) treatment. V is TRBV28 and J is TRBJ2-7, with D perhaps being TRBD1 or TRBD2 (5 bases each). The source is a person aged 35 to 85 with oral cavity squamous cell carcinoma. The CDR3 spells CASSSPRLGDEQYF. The CDR3 nucleotides are TGTGCCAGCAGCTCTCCCCGCTTGGGGGACGAGCAGTACTTC.